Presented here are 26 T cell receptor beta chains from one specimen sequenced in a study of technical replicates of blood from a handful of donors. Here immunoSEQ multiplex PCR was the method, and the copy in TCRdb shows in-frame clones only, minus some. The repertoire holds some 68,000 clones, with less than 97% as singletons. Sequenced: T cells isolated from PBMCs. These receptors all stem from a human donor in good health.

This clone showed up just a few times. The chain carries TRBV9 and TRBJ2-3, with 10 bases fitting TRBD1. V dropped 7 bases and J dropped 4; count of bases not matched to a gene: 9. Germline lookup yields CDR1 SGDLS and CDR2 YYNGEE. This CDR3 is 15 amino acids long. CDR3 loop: CASPPGQGTADTQYF. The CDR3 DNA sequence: TGTGCCAGCCCCCCGGGACAGGGGACCGCAGATACGCAGTATTTT. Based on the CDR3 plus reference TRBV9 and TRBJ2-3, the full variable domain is DSGVTQTPKHLITATGQRVTLRCSPRSGDLSVYWYQQSLDQGLQFLIQYYNGEERAKGNILERFSAQQFPDLHSELNLSSLELGDSALYFCASPPGQGTADTQYFGPGTRLTVL.

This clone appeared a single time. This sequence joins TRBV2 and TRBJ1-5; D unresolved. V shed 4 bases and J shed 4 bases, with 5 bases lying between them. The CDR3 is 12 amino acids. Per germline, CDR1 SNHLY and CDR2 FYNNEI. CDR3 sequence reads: CASSGGNQPQHF. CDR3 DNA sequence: TGTGCCAGCAGTGGCGGGAATCAGCCCCAGCATTTT.

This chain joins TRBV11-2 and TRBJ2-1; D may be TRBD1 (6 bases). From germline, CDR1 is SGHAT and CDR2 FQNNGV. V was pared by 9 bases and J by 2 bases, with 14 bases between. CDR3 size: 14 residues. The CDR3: CASLKGDPYNEQFF. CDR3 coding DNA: TGTGCCAGTCTCAAGGGGGACCCCTACAATGAGCAGTTCTTC.

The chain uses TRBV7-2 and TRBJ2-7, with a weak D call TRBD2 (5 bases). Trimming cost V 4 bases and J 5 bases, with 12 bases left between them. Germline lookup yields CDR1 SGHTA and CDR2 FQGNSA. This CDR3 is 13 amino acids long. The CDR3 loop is CASSSVVRDEQYF. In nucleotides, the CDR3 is TGTGCCAGCAGCTCCGTTGTGAGGGACGAGCAGTACTTC.

The CDR3 DNA reads TGTGCCAGCAGTTTATCTCCGACAGGGACAGGCGGCTACGAGCAGTACTTC. It codes for CASSLSPTGTGGYEQYF. The chain carries TRBV28 and TRBJ2-7; 8 bases match TRBD1. The CDR3 runs to 17 residues. The V segment lost 1 base and the J segment 3 bases; nucleotides outside the gene matches: 11. Germline V gives CDR1 MDHEN, CDR2 SYDVKM. Complete variable domain (other parts from reference TRBV28 and TRBJ2-7): DVKVTQSSRYLVKRTGEKVFLECVQDMDHENMFWYRQDPGLGLRLIYFSYDVKMKEKGDIPEGYSVSREKKERFSLILESASTNQTSMYLCASSLSPTGTGGYEQYFGPGTRLTVT.

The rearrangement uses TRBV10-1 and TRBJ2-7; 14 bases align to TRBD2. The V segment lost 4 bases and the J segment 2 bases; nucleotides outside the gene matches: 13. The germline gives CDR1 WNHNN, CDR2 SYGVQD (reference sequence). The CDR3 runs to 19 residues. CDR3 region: CASSGIDRRLAGGTYEQYF. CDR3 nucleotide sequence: TGCGCCAGCAGTGGTATAGACAGAAGACTAGCGGGAGGGACCTACGAGCAGTACTTC.

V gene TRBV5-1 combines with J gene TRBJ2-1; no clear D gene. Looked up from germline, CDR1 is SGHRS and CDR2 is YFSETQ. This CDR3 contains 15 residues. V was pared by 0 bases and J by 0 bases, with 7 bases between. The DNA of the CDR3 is TGCGCCAGCAGCTTGGTGGAGAGCTCCTACAATGAGCAGTTCTTC. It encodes CASSLVESSYNEQFF.

The CDR3 spells CASSLLSHRGAYEQYF. DNA of the CDR3: TGTGCCAGCAGCTTGTTGAGCCACAGGGGAGCCTACGAGCAGTACTTC. J is TRBJ2-7 and V is TRBV5-6; 7 bases are a match to TRBD1. From germline, CDR1 is SGHDT and CDR2 YYEEEE. The V and J ends lost 1 base and 2 bases, in that order; junction bases with no gene match: 9. The CDR3 has 16 residues.

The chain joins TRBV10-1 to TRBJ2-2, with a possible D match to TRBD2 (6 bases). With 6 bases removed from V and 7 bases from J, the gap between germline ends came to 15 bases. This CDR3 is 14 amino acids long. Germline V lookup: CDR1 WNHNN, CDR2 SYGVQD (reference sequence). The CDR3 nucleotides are TGCGCCAGCAGCGAGGGACTTCTTGACGGGGAGCTGTTTTTT. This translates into CASSEGLLDGELFF.

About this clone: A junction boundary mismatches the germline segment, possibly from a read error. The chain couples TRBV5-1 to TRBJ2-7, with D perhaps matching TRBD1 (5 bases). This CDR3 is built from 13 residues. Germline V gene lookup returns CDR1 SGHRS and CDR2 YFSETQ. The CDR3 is CASSLERMGRAHF. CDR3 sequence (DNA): TGCGCCAGCAGCTTGGAAAGGATGGGCAGGGCCCACTTC.

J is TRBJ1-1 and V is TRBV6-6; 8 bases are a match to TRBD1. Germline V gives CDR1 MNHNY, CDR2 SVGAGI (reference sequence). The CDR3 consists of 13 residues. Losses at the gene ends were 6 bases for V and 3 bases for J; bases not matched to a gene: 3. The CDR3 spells CASSKDRDTEAFF. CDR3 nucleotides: TGTGCCAGCAGCAAGGACAGGGACACTGAAGCTTTCTTT.

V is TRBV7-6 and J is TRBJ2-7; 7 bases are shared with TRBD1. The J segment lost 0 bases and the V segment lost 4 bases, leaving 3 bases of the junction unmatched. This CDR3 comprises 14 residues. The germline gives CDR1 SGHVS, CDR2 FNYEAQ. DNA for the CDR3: TGTGCCAGCAGCTCGGGACAGCTCTCCTACGAGCAGTACTTC. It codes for CASSSGQLSYEQYF.

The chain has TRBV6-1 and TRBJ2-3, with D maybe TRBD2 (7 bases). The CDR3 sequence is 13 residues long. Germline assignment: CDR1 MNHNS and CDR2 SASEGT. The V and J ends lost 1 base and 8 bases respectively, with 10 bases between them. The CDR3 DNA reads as TGTGCCAGCAGTGAAGGTGGGGGGGCTACGCAGTATTTT. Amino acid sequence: CASSEGGGATQYF.

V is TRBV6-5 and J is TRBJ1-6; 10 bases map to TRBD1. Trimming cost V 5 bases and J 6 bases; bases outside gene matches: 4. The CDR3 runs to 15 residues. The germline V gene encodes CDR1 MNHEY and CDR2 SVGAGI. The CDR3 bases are TGTGCCAGCAGTCAAGACAGGGGGCCTAATTCACCCCTCCACTTT. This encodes CASSQDRGPNSPLHF.

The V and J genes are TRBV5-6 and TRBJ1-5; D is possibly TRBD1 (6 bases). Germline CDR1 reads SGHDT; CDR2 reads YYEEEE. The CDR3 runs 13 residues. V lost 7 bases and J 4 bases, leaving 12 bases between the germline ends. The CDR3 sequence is CASSWGLNQPQHF. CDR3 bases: TGTGCCAGCTCTTGGGGGCTGAATCAGCCCCAGCATTTT. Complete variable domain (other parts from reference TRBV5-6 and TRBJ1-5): DAGVTQSPTHLIKTRGQQVTLRCSPKSGHDTVSWYQQALGQGPQFIFQYYEEEERQRGNFPDRFSGHQFPNYSSELNVNALLLGDSALYLCASSWGLNQPQHFGDGTRLSIL.

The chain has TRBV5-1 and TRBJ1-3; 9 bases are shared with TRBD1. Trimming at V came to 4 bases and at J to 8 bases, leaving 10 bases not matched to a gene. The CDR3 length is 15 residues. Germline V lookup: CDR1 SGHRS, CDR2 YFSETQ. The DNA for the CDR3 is TGCGCCAGCAGCAGAACAGGGGGCGGCGGGGACACCATATATTTT. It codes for CASSRTGGGGDTIYF.

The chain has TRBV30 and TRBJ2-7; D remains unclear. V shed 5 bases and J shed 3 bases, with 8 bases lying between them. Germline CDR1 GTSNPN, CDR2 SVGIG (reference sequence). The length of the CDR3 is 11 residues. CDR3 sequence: CAWGANYEQYF. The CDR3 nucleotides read TGTGCCTGGGGAGCAAACTACGAGCAGTACTTC.

In DNA form, the CDR3 reads TGTGCCAGCTCACCCCTCCGGGACAGAAGCTATGGCTACACCTTC. Protein: CASSPLRDRSYGYTF. The genes are TRBV18 and TRBJ1-2; 7 bases are shared with TRBD1. Germline CDR1 and CDR2: KGHSH and LQKENI. The CDR3 has 15 amino acids. J gave up 4 bases and V 3 bases, and 8 bases lay outside the gene matches.

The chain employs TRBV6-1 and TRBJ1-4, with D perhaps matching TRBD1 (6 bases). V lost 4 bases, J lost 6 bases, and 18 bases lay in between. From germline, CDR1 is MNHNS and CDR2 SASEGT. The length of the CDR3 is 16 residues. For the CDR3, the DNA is TGTGCCAGCAGTGTAGGCAGGGGAATAGTAGATGAAAAACTGTTTTTT. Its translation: CASSVGRGIVDEKLFF.

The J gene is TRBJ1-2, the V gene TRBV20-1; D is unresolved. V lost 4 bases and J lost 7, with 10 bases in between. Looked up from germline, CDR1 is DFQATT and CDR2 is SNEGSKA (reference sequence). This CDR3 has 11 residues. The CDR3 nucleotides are TGCAGTGCTACCGAGGTCGGTGGCTACACCTTC. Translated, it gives CSATEVGGYTF.

In DNA form, the CDR3 reads TGTGCCAGCTCACTTCTTTCTGAGCGCCAGGGGAGAGAGACCCAGTACTTC. Translating it yields CASSLLSERQGRETQYF. This chain links TRBV18 with TRBJ2-5; perhaps TRBD1 as D (6 bases). Germline V gives CDR1 KGHSH, CDR2 LQKENI. V was clipped by 4 bases and J by 4 bases, with 22 bases between them. The CDR3 consists of 17 residues.

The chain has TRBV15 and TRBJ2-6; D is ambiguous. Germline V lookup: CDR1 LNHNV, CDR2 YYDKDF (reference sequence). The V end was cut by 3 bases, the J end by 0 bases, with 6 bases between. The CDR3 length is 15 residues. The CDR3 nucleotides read TGTGCCACCAGCAGTCCGAGCTCTGGGGCCAACGTCCTGACTTTC. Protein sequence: CATSSPSSGANVLTF.

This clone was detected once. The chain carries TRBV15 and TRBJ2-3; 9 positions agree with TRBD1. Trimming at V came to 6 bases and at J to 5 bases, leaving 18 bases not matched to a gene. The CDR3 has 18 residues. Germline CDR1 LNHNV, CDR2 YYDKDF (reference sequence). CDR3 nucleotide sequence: TGTGCCACCAGTCCAGAGATGGGCCGGGACAGGGTAGAAGATACGCAGTATTTT. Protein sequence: CATSPEMGRDRVEDTQYF.

Here the CDR3 DNA reads TGCGCCAGCAGCTTTATCCGGGACACCTTTTACGAGCAGTACTTC. The encoded protein is CASSFIRDTFYEQYF. The V gene is TRBV5-1, the J gene TRBJ2-7; perhaps TRBD1 as D (6 bases). CDR1 and CDR2 (germline): SGHRS, YFSETQ. Trimming stripped 2 bases from V and 4 bases from J, with 16 bases between. This CDR3 comprises 15 residues. Based on the CDR3 plus reference TRBV5-1 and TRBJ2-7, the full variable domain is KAGVTQTPRYLIKTRGQQVTLSCSPISGHRSVSWYQQTPGQGLQFLFEYFSETQRNKGNFPGRFSGRQFSNSRSEMNVSTLELGDSALYLCASSFIRDTFYEQYFGPGTRLTVT.

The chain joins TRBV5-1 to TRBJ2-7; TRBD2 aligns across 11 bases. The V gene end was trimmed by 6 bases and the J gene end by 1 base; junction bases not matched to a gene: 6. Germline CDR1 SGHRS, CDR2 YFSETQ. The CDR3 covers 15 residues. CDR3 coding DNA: TGCGCCAGCACACCCTTAGCGGGAGGGTCCTACGAGCAGTACTTC. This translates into CASTPLAGGSYEQYF.

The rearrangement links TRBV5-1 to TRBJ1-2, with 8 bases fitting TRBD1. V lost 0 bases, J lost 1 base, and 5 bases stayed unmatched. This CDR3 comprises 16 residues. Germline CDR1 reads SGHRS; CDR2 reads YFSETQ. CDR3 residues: CASSLAYRGGNYGYTF. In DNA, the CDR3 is TGCGCCAGCAGCTTGGCTTACAGGGGGGGTAACTATGGCTACACCTTC. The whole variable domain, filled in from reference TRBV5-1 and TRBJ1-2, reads KAGVTQTPRYLIKTRGQQVTLSCSPISGHRSVSWYQQTPGQGLQFLFEYFSETQRNKGNFPGRFSGRQFSNSRSEMNVSTLELGDSALYLCASSLAYRGGNYGYTFGSGTRLTVV.